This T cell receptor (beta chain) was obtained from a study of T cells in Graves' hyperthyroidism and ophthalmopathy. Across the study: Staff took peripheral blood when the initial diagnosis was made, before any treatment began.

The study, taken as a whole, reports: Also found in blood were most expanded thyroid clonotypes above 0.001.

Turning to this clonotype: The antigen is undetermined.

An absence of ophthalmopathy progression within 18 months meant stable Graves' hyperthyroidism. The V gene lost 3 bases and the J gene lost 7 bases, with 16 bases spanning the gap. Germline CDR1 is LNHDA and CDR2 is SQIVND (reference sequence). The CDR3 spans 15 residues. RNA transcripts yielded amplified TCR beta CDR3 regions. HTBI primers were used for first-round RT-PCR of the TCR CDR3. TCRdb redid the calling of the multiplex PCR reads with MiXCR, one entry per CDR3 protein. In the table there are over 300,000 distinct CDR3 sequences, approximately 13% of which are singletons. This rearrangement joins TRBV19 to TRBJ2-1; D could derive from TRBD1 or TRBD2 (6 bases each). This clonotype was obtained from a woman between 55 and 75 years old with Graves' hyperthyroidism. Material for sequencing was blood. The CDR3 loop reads CASSIRTGAINEQFF. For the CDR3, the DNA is TGTGCCAGTAGTATCCGGACGGGGGCGATAAATGAGCAGTTCTTC.